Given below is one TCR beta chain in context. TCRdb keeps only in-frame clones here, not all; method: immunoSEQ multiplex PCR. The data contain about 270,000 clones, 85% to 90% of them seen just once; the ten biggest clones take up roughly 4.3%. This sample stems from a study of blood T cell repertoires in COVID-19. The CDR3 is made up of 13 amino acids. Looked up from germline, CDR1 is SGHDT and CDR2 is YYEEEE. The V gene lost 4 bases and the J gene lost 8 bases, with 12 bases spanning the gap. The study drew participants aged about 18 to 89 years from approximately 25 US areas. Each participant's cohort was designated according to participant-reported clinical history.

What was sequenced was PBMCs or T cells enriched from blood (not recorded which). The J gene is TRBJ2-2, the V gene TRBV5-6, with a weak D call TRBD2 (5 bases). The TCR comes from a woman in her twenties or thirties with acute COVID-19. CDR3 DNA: TGTGCCAGCAGCCTCGGAGGTGAAGGGGAGCTGTTTTTT. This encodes CASSLGGEGELFF.